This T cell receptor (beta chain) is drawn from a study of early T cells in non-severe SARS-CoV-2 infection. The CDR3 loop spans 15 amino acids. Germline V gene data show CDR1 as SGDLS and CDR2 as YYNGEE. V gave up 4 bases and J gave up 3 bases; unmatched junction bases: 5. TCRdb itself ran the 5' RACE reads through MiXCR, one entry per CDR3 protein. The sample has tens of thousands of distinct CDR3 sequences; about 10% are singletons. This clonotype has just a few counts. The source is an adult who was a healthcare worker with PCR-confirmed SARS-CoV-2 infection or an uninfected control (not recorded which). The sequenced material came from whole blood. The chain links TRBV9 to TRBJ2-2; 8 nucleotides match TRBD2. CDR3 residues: CASSPTSAHTGELFF. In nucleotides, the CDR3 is TGTGCCAGCAGCCCGACTAGCGCCCACACCGGGGAGCTGTTTTTT.